A selection of T cell receptor beta chains follows, all from one sample in a study of T cells in localized non-small cell lung cancer. Measured with immunoSEQ multiplex PCR; TCRdb has only the in-frame clones, and not every one. The sample records approximately 29,000 clones, roughly 87% being singletons. Here the sequenced sample was peripheral blood, taken before any cancer treatment. The receptors come from a male donor older than 55 with stage I lung adenocarcinoma. The CDR3 runs from the conserved cysteine through the conserved F or W. Fields, in order: V gene, J gene, clone size, D gene, CDR3 protein, CDR3 DNA. D genes are given only for firm matches. A clone size is listed for some rows: how often the clone was seen (once, few, many), or a class if it is expanded.

v_gene: TRBV6-6
j_gene: TRBJ1-1
abundance: .
d_gene: .
CDR3aa: CASRTTDTREAFF
CDR3nt: TGTGCCAGCAGGACCACCGACACCCGTGAAGCTTTCTTT

v_gene: TRBV6-5
j_gene: TRBJ2-1
abundance: .
d_gene: .
CDR3aa: CASSYRDPTYNEQFF
CDR3nt: TGTGCCAGCAGTTACCGGGATCCCACCTACAATGAGCAGTTCTTC

v_gene: TRBV5-1
j_gene: TRBJ2-7
abundance: .
d_gene: .
CDR3aa: CASSRTPPPPYEQYF
CDR3nt: TGCGCCAGCAGCCGAACACCGCCGCCGCCCTACGAGCAGTACTTC

v_gene: TRBV27
j_gene: TRBJ1-1
abundance: .
d_gene: .
CDR3aa: CASSLWASNTEAFF
CDR3nt: TGTGCCAGCAGTTTATGGGCCTCGAACACTGAAGCTTTCTTT

v_gene: TRBV9
j_gene: TRBJ2-7
abundance: .
d_gene: .
CDR3aa: CASSPGGGGYEQYF
CDR3nt: TGTGCCAGCAGCCCAGGAGGGGGAGGGTACGAGCAGTACTTC

v_gene: TRBV19
j_gene: TRBJ2-1
abundance: .
d_gene: .
CDR3aa: CASSGVREQFF
CDR3nt: TGTGCCAGTAGTGGAGTCCGTGAGCAGTTCTTC

v_gene: TRBV5-1
j_gene: TRBJ1-1
abundance: .
d_gene: .
CDR3aa: CASTVGGAGETEAFF
CDR3nt: TGCGCCAGCACCGTGGGGGGGGCTGGGGAAACTGAAGCTTTCTTT

v_gene: TRBV5-6
j_gene: TRBJ1-6
abundance: .
d_gene: TRBD1
CDR3aa: CASRTGTVDSPLHF
CDR3nt: TGTGCCAGCAGGACCGGGACAGTGGATTCACCCCTCCACTTT

v_gene: TRBV7-9
j_gene: TRBJ2-1
abundance: .
d_gene: .
CDR3aa: CASSLVDGAGNEQFF
CDR3nt: TGTGCCAGCAGCTTAGTTGACGGGGCGGGCAATGAGCAGTTCTTC

v_gene: TRBV2
j_gene: TRBJ1-3
abundance: .
d_gene: .
CDR3aa: CASSEARLVGNTIYF
CDR3nt: TGTGCCAGCAGTGAAGCAAGATTGGTTGGAAACACCATATATTTT

v_gene: TRBV9
j_gene: TRBJ1-4
abundance: few
d_gene: TRBD1
CDR3aa: CASSTQGAENEKLFF
CDR3nt: TGTGCCAGCAGCACACAGGGGGCCGAGAATGAAAAACTGTTTTTT

v_gene: TRBV10-1
j_gene: TRBJ1-6
abundance: few
d_gene: .
CDR3aa: CASSPGSDSPLHF
CDR3nt: TGCGCCAGCAGTCCGGGTTCTGATTCACCCCTCCACTTT

v_gene: TRBV5-1
j_gene: TRBJ1-3
abundance: .
d_gene: .
CDR3aa: CASSFGSSGNTIYF
CDR3nt: TGCGCCAGCAGCTTTGGCAGCTCTGGAAACACCATATATTTT

v_gene: TRBV6-4
j_gene: TRBJ2-3
abundance: .
d_gene: .
CDR3aa: CASSDSETDTQYF
CDR3nt: TGTGCCAGCAGTGACAGCGAGACAGATACGCAGTATTTT

v_gene: TRBV5-6
j_gene: TRBJ1-3
abundance: .
d_gene: .
CDR3aa: CASSILDRPSSGNTIYF
CDR3nt: .

v_gene: TRBV4-1
j_gene: TRBJ2-2
abundance: .
d_gene: .
CDR3aa: CASSASQVPNTGELFF
CDR3nt: TGCGCCAGCAGCGCATCACAAGTCCCGAACACCGGGGAGCTGTTTTTT

v_gene: TRBV6-1
j_gene: TRBJ2-5
abundance: .
d_gene: .
CDR3aa: CASTPRSNQETQYF
CDR3nt: TGTGCCAGCACTCCTCGGTCTAATCAAGAGACCCAGTACTTC

v_gene: TRBV2
j_gene: TRBJ1-1
abundance: once
d_gene: TRBD1
CDR3aa: CASSEAGTDTEAFF
CDR3nt: TGTGCCAGCAGTGAGGCAGGGACAGACACTGAAGCTTTCTTT

v_gene: TRBV5-4
j_gene: TRBJ2-5
abundance: few
d_gene: .
CDR3aa: CASSTDRQETQYF
CDR3nt: TGTGCCAGCAGTACCGACAGACAAGAGACCCAGTACTTC

v_gene: TRBV28
j_gene: TRBJ1-2
abundance: .
d_gene: .
CDR3aa: CASSLGVGGGYTF
CDR3nt: TGTGCCAGCAGTTTAGGGGTTGGCGGTGGCTACACCTTC

v_gene: TRBV5-1
j_gene: TRBJ2-2
abundance: once
d_gene: .
CDR3aa: CASSSGVANTGELFF
CDR3nt: TGCGCCAGCAGCTCAGGGGTCGCGAACACCGGGGAGCTGTTTTTT

v_gene: TRBV2
j_gene: TRBJ2-3
abundance: .
d_gene: .
CDR3aa: CASVGFASTDTQYF
CDR3nt: TGTGCCAGCGTGGGATTTGCTAGCACAGATACGCAGTATTTT

v_gene: TRBV5-8
j_gene: TRBJ1-5
abundance: .
d_gene: .
CDR3aa: CASSLGQYNQPQHF
CDR3nt: TGTGCCAGCAGCTTGGGACAGTACAATCAGCCCCAGCATTTT

v_gene: TRBV19
j_gene: TRBJ1-2
abundance: .
d_gene: .
CDR3aa: CASSIWGSNYGYTF
CDR3nt: TGTGCCAGTAGTATTTGGGGATCAAACTATGGCTACACCTTC

v_gene: TRBV7-9
j_gene: TRBJ1-2
abundance: .
d_gene: TRBD1
CDR3aa: CASRKGQGLYGYTF
CDR3nt: TGTGCCAGCAGAAAGGGACAGGGTCTTTATGGCTACACCTTC

v_gene: TRBV2
j_gene: TRBJ1-2
abundance: .
d_gene: .
CDR3aa: CASNEAGVVYGYTF
CDR3nt: TGTGCCAGCAATGAGGCAGGGGTGGTCTATGGCTACACCTTC

v_gene: TRBV18
j_gene: TRBJ1-5
abundance: .
d_gene: .
CDR3aa: CASSPPGGTNQPQHF
CDR3nt: TGTGCCAGCTCACCACCAGGCGGGACGAATCAGCCCCAGCATTTT

v_gene: TRBV30
j_gene: TRBJ2-3
abundance: .
d_gene: TRBD2
CDR3aa: CAWSAWTSGGTDTQYF
CDR3nt: TGTGCCTGGAGTGCCTGGACTAGCGGGGGCACAGATACGCAGTATTTT

v_gene: TRBV9
j_gene: TRBJ2-2
abundance: .
d_gene: TRBD1
CDR3aa: CASSVVGQGGTGELFF
CDR3nt: TGTGCCAGCAGCGTAGTGGGACAGGGAGGCACCGGGGAGCTGTTTTTT

v_gene: TRBV30
j_gene: TRBJ1-1
abundance: .
d_gene: TRBD1
CDR3aa: CAWARTGTTEAFF
CDR3nt: TGTGCCTGGGCTCGGACAGGGACCACTGAAGCTTTCTTT

v_gene: TRBV7-2
j_gene: TRBJ2-3
abundance: .
d_gene: .
CDR3aa: CASSLEQGFTDTQYF
CDR3nt: TGTGCCAGCAGCTTAGAACAGGGATTCACAGATACGCAGTATTTT

v_gene: TRBV27
j_gene: TRBJ2-1
abundance: once
d_gene: TRBD2
CDR3aa: CASRFSGLAGGRSYNEQFF
CDR3nt: TGTGCCAGCAGATTTTCTGGACTAGCGGGGGGGCGCTCCTACAATGAGCAGTTCTTC

v_gene: TRBV5-6
j_gene: TRBJ2-7
abundance: .
d_gene: TRBD1
CDR3aa: CASSLWAGGSYEQYF
CDR3nt: TGTGCCAGCAGCTTGTGGGCAGGGGGCTCCTACGAGCAGTACTTC

v_gene: TRBV27
j_gene: TRBJ2-7
abundance: .
d_gene: TRBD1
CDR3aa: CASSLLTGGSYEQYF
CDR3nt: TGTGCCAGCAGTTTATTGACAGGGGGATCCTACGAGCAGTACTTC

v_gene: TRBV7-2
j_gene: TRBJ2-7
abundance: few
d_gene: .
CDR3aa: CASSWAGQKEQYF
CDR3nt: TGTGCCAGCAGCTGGGCCGGACAGAAGGAGCAGTACTTC

v_gene: TRBV18
j_gene: TRBJ1-3
abundance: .
d_gene: .
CDR3aa: CASSPPGTISGNTIYF
CDR3nt: TGTGCCAGCTCACCTCCCGGGACGATCTCTGGAAACACCATATATTTT

v_gene: TRBV28
j_gene: TRBJ2-3
abundance: .
d_gene: TRBD1
CDR3aa: CASSFSGTGISTDTQYF
CDR3nt: TGTGCCAGCAGTTTTTCCGGGACAGGGATTAGCACAGATACGCAGTATTTT

v_gene: TRBV7-2
j_gene: TRBJ2-3
abundance: .
d_gene: .
CDR3aa: CASSEQKGF
CDR3nt: TGTGCCAGCAGCGAGCAGAAGGGTTTT

v_gene: TRBV28
j_gene: TRBJ2-3
abundance: .
d_gene: .
CDR3aa: CASSLFPTGRGTDTQYF
CDR3nt: TGTGCCAGCAGTTTATTCCCGACAGGGAGGGGTACAGATACGCAGTATTTT

v_gene: TRBV7-2
j_gene: TRBJ1-1
abundance: .
d_gene: TRBD1
CDR3aa: CASSLVGTGGAEAFF
CDR3nt: TGTGCCAGCAGCTTAGTGGGGACAGGGGGAGCTGAAGCTTTCTTT

v_gene: TRBV9
j_gene: TRBJ2-3
abundance: .
d_gene: .
CDR3aa: CASSETGPQGSDTQYF
CDR3nt: TGTGCCAGCAGCGAGACCGGGCCCCAAGGTTCAGATACGCAGTATTTT

v_gene: TRBV6-1
j_gene: TRBJ2-7
abundance: .
d_gene: TRBD1
CDR3aa: CASTEGGTGSYEQYF
CDR3nt: TGTGCCAGCACCGAAGGGGGGACAGGAAGTTACGAGCAGTACTTC

v_gene: TRBV2
j_gene: TRBJ2-1
abundance: .
d_gene: TRBD2
CDR3aa: CASRGTSGSNEQFF
CDR3nt: TGTGCCAGCAGAGGGACTAGCGGATCCAATGAGCAGTTCTTC

v_gene: TRBV6-1
j_gene: TRBJ2-5
abundance: .
d_gene: .
CDR3aa: CASRLTLGETQYF
CDR3nt: TGTGCCAGCAGACTCACGTTGGGGGAGACCCAGTACTTC

v_gene: TRBV7-2
j_gene: TRBJ2-6
abundance: .
d_gene: .
CDR3aa: CASSLGLSGANVLTF
CDR3nt: TGTGCCAGCAGCCTAGGGTTGTCCGGGGCCAACGTCCTGACTTTC

v_gene: TRBV4-2
j_gene: TRBJ1-4
abundance: few
d_gene: .
CDR3aa: CASSQFEGHNEKLFF
CDR3nt: TGTGCCAGCAGCCAATTTGAGGGGCATAATGAAAAACTGTTTTTT

v_gene: TRBV21-1
j_gene: TRBJ1-1
abundance: .
d_gene: .
CDR3aa: CASSMTREAFF
CDR3nt: TGTGCCAGCAGTATGACACGGGAAGCTTTCTTT

v_gene: TRBV6-5
j_gene: TRBJ2-6
abundance: once
d_gene: .
CDR3aa: CASSYEGTSGANVLTF
CDR3nt: TGTGCCAGCAGTTACGAGGGGACCTCTGGGGCCAACGTCCTGACTTTC

v_gene: TRBV6-5
j_gene: TRBJ1-2
abundance: .
d_gene: .
CDR3aa: CASSTHSGRNYGYTF
CDR3nt: TGTGCCAGCAGTACCCATAGCGGGAGAAACTATGGCTACACCTTC

v_gene: TRBV5-8
j_gene: TRBJ2-7
abundance: .
d_gene: TRBD1
CDR3aa: CASSLNIGTDASEQYF
CDR3nt: TGTGCCAGCAGCTTAAACATCGGGACAGACGCCTCCGAGCAGTACTTC

v_gene: TRBV27
j_gene: TRBJ1-2
abundance: .
d_gene: TRBD1
CDR3aa: CASSSKQGAYGYTF
CDR3nt: TGTGCCAGCAGTAGCAAACAGGGGGCTTATGGCTACACCTTC

v_gene: TRBV28
j_gene: TRBJ2-1
abundance: .
d_gene: .
CDR3aa: CASSLQRTYNEQFF
CDR3nt: TGTGCCAGCAGTTTACAGCGGACCTACAATGAGCAGTTCTTC

v_gene: TRBV7-2
j_gene: TRBJ2-5
abundance: .
d_gene: .
CDR3aa: CASSPPTVQETQYF
CDR3nt: TGTGCCAGCAGCCCCCCGACAGTCCAAGAGACCCAGTACTTC

v_gene: TRBV19
j_gene: TRBJ2-5
abundance: .
d_gene: .
CDR3aa: CASRGLGVFTQYF
CDR3nt: TGTGCCAGTAGGGGGCTTGGTGTCTTCACCCAGTACTTC

v_gene: TRBV5-8
j_gene: TRBJ1-3
abundance: .
d_gene: .
CDR3aa: CASSLRISGNTIYF
CDR3nt: TGTGCCAGCAGCTTGAGAATCTCTGGAAACACCATATATTTT